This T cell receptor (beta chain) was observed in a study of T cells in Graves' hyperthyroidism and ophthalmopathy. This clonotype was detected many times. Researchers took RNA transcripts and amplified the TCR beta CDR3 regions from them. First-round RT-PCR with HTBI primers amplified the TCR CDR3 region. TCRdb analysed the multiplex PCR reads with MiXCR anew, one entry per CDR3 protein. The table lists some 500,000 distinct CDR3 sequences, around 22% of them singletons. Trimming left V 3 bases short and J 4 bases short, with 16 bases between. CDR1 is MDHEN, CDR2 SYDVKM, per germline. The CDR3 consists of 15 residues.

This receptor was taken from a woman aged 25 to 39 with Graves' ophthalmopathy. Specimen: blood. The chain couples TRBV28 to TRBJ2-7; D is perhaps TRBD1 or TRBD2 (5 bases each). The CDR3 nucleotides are TGTGCCAGCAGTTTCTCCGGGACCCTGCTTTACGAGCAGTACTTC. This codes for CASSFSGTLLYEQYF.